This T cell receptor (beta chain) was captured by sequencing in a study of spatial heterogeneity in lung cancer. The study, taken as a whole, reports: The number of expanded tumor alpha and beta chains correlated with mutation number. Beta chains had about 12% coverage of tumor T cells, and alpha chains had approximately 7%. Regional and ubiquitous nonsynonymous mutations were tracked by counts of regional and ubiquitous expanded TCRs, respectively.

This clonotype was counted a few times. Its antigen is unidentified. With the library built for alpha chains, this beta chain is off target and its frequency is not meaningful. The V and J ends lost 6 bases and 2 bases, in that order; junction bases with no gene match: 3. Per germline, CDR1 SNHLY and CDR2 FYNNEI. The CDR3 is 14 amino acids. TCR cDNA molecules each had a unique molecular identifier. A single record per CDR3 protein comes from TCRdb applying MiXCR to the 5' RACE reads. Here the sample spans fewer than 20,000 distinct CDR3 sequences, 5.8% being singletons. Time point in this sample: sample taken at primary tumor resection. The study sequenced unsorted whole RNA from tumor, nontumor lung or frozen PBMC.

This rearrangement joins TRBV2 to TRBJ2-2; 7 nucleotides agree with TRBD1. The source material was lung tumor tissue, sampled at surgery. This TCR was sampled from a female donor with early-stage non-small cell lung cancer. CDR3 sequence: CASRGQINTGELFF. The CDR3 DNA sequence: TGTGCCAGCAGGGGACAGATAAACACCGGGGAGCTGTTTTTT.